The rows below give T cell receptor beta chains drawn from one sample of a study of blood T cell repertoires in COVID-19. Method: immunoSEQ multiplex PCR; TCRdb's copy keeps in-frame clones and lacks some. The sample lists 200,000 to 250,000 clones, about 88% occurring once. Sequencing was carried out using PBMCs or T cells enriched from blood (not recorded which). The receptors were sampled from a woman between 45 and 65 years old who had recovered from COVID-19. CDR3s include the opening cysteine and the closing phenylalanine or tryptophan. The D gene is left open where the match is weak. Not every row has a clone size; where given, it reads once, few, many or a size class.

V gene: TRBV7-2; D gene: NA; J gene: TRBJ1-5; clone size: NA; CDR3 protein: CASSLDGISNQPQHF; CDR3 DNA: TGTGCCAGCAGCTTAGATGGCATTAGCAATCAGCCCCAGCATTTT
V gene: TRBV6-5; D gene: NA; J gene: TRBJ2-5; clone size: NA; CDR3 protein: CASRSGSPEETQYF; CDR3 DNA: TGTGCCAGCAGATCCGGGTCCCCGGAGGAGACCCAGTACTTC
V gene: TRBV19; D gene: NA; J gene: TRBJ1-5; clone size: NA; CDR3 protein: CASSKEGRQPQHF; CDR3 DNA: TGTGCCAGTAGTAAGGAGGGAAGACAGCCCCAGCATTTT
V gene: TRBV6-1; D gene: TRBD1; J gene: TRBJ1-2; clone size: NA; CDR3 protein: CASSESAGGRLGYGYTF; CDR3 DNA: TGTGCCAGCAGTGAATCGGCAGGGGGAAGGTTAGGCTATGGCTACACCTTC
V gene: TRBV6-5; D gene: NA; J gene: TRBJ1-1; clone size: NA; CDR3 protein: CASSRDRITEAFF; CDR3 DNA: TGTGCCAGCAGCCGTGACAGGATTACTGAAGCTTTCTTT
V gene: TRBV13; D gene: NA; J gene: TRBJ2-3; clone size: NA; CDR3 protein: CASSPVRGGDTQYF; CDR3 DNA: TGTGCCAGCAGCCCTGTACGGGGTGGAGATACGCAGTATTTT
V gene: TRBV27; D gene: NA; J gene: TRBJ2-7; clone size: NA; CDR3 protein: CASSPSYEQYF; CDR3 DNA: TGTGCCAGCAGTCCTTCCTACGAGCAGTACTTC
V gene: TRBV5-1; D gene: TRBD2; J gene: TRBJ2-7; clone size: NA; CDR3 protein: CASSRDSGSPYEQYF; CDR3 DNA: TGCGCCAGCAGCCGAGATAGCGGGAGCCCCTACGAGCAGTACTTC
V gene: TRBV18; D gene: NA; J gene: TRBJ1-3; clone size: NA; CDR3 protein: CASSPDNSGNTIYF; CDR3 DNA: TGTGCCAGCTCACCTGACAACTCTGGAAACACCATATATTTT
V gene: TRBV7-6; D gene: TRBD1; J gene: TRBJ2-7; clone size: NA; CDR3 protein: CASSFGFSRGRYEQYF; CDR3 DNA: TGTGCCAGCAGCTTCGGCTTTAGCAGGGGGCGGTACGAGCAGTACTTC
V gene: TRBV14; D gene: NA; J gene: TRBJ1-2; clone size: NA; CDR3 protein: CASSPIINYGYTF; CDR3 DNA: TGTGCCAGCAGCCCAATCATTAACTATGGCTACACCTTC
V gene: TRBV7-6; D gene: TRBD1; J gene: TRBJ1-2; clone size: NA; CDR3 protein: CASSYRQGDGYTF; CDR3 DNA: TGTGCCAGCAGCTATCGACAGGGTGATGGCTACACCTTC
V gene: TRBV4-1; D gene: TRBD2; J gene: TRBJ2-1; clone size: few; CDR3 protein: CASSQGFAGVYLRPSNEQFF; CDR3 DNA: TGCGCCAGCAGCCAAGGATTTGCGGGAGTATACTTACGGCCCAGCAATGAGCAGTTCTTC
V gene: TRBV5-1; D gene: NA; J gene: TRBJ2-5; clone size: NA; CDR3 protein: CASSLLSGQETQYF; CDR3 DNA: TGCGCCAGCAGCTTGTTGTCAGGTCAAGAGACCCAGTACTTC
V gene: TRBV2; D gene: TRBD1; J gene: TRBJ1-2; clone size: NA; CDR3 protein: CASSDAADGDNRGDYGYTF; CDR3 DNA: TGTGCCAGCAGTGACGCTGCTGACGGGGATAACAGGGGAGACTATGGCTACACCTTC
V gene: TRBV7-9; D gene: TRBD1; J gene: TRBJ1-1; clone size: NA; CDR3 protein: CASSGTGLGEAFF; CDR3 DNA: TGTGCCAGCAGCGGGACAGGGTTAGGTGAAGCTTTCTTT
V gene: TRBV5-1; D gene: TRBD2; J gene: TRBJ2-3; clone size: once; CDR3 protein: CASSFGGSTDTQYF; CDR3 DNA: TGCGCCAGCAGCTTCGGGGGGAGTACAGATACGCAGTATTTT
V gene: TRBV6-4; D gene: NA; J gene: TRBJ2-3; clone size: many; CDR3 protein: CASSDSAGSDTQYF; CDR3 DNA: TGTGCCAGCAGTGACTCGGCGGGATCCGATACGCAGTATTTT
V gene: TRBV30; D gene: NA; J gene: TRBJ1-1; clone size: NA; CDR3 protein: CAWSADTEAFF; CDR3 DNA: TGTGCCTGGAGTGCGGACACTGAAGCTTTCTTT
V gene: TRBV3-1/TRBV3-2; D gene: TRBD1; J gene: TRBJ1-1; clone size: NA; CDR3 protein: CASSQDVKQGATEAFF; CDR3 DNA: TGTGCCAGCAGCCAAGATGTAAAACAGGGGGCGACTGAAGCTTTCTTT
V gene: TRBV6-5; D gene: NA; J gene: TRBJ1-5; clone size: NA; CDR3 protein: CASRQGWDQPQHF; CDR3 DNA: TGTGCCAGCAGACAGGGCTGGGATCAGCCCCAGCATTTT